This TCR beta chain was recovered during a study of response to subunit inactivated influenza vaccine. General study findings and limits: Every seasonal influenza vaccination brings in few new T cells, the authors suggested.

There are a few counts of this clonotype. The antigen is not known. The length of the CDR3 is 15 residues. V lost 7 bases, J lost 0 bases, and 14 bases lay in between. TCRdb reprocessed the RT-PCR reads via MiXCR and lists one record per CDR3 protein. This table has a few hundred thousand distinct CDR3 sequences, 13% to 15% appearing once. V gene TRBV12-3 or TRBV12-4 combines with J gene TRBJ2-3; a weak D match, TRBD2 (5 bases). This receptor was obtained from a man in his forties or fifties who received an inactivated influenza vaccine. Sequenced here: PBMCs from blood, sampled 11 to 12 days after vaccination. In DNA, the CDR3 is TGTGCCAGCAATTCCAGAGCGGAAAGCACAGATACGCAGTATTTT. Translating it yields CASNSRAESTDTQYF.